This TCR beta chain was documented in a study of OX40 agonist ivuxolimab in advanced cancers. Assay used: immunoSEQ multiplex PCR; TCRdb lists only in-frame clones, some missing. The profile covers about 19,000 clones, with 83% appearing a single time and more than 50% taken by the ten largest. The TCR comes from an adult with an advanced solid tumor such as melanoma, head and neck, liver or kidney cancer. Sequencing was performed on CD4+ or CD8+ T cells sorted from blood, taken in a trial of the OX40 agonist ivuxolimab.

The CDR3 loop reads CASSPRGGRDSNEQFF. DNA of the CDR3: TGTGCCAGCAGTCCCCGCGGGGGGCGCGATTCCAATGAGCAGTTCTTC. The rearrangement uses TRBV27 and TRBJ2-1; 8 nucleotides agree with TRBD2. Germline V gives CDR1 MNHEY, CDR2 SMNVEV (reference sequence). This CDR3 comprises 16 residues. J lost 6 bases, V lost 5 bases, and 12 bases had no gene match.